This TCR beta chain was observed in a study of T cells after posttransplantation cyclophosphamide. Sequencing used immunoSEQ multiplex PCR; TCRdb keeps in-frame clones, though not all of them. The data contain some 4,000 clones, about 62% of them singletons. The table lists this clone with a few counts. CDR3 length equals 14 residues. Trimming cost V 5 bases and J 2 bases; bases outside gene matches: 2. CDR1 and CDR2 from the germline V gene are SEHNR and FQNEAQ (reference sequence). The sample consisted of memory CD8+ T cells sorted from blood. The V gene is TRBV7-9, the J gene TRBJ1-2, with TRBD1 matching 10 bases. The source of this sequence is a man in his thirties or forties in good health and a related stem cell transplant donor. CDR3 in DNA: TGTGCCAGCAGCCCGGGACAGGGGAACTATGGCTACACCTTC. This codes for CASSPGQGNYGYTF.